What follows are 13 T cell receptor beta chains derived from one specimen sequenced in a study of blood T cell repertoires in COVID-19 (dated by TCRdb to 2020 to 2022). Libraries were made using the immunoSEQ multiplex PCR assay. TCRdb holds this immuneACCESS table with in-frame rearrangements only. Some clones are missing; in checked studies, unresolved V genes explain under half, and the rest has no known cause. Here the sample has 150,000 or so clones; around nine tenths occur a single time. Clones ranked in the top ten supply 0.5% to 0.65% of the sample. Material for sequencing was peripheral blood. The receptors come from a man in his fifties or sixties with acute or convalescent COVID-19.

The chain combines TRBV5-1 with TRBJ2-1; 11 nucleotides line up with TRBD2. CDR1 and CDR2 from the germline V gene are SGHRS and YFSETQ. The V and J ends lost 2 bases and 2 bases, in that order; junction bases with no gene match: 0. The CDR3 extends over 15 amino acids. In DNA, the CDR3 is TGCGCCAGCAGCTTACTAGCGGGGGCCTACAATGAGCAGTTCTTC. It yields the protein CASSLLAGAYNEQFF.

The chain employs TRBV6-4 and TRBJ1-2; D unresolved. Germline V gene lookup returns CDR1 MRHNA and CDR2 SNTAGT. V dropped 4 bases and J dropped 3 bases, with 12 bases sitting between them. CDR3 length: 14 residues. CDR3 residues: CASSAASAYYGYTF. In nucleotides, the CDR3 is TGTGCCAGCAGTGCGGCCAGCGCCTACTATGGCTACACCTTC.

The rearrangement links TRBV4-1 to TRBJ1-2; 10 positions agree with TRBD1. V shed 6 bases and J 7 bases; nucleotides not matched to a gene: 17. Germline loops: CDR1 MGHRA, CDR2 YSYEKL. This CDR3 is built from 17 residues. In DNA form, the CDR3 reads TGCGCCAGCAGGCCAGGTTTATCCGGGACAGGGGTCTTTGGCTACACCTTC. This sequence encodes CASRPGLSGTGVFGYTF.

The chain recombines TRBV6-6 with TRBJ1-5; 7 nucleotides agree with TRBD1. CDR3 size: 16 residues. V shed 2 bases and J 6 bases; nucleotides not matched to a gene: 10. From germline, CDR1 is MNHNY and CDR2 SVGAGI (reference sequence). The CDR3 sequence is CASSYMQGEVGQPQHF. The CDR3 bases are TGTGCCAGCAGTTACATGCAGGGGGAGGTGGGTCAGCCCCAGCATTTT.

This chain joins TRBV27 and TRBJ1-1, with 11 bases that match TRBD1. V trimming: 2 bases; J trimming: 12 bases; junction bases outside the gene matches: 5. The germline CDR1 and CDR2 sequences are MNHEY and SMNVEV (reference sequence). The CDR3 length is 13 residues. CDR3 sequence reads: CASSLGQGALPFF. The CDR3 nucleotides are TGTGCCAGCAGTTTAGGACAGGGGGCATTACCTTTCTTT.

The rearrangement joins TRBV10-3 to TRBJ1-3; D is undetermined. Germline lookup yields CDR1 ENHRY and CDR2 SYGVKD. The CDR3 has 13 residues. Trimming shortened V by 0 bases and J by 8 bases, and 8 bases separated the two germline ends. The CDR3 here is CAISESRKDTIYF. The CDR3 DNA follows: TGTGCCATCAGTGAGTCGCGGAAGGACACCATATATTTT.

The chain uses TRBV14 and TRBJ1-6, with D unclear. From germline, CDR1 is SGHDN and CDR2 FVKESK. V was trimmed by 3 bases and J by 7 bases, leaving 13 bases between them. The CDR3 loop spans 15 amino acids. This CDR3 reads CASSQPGIQNSPLHF. The CDR3 nucleotides read TGTGCCAGCAGCCAGCCCGGGATCCAAAATTCACCCCTCCACTTT.

J is TRBJ1-2 and V is TRBV28, with a weak D call TRBD1 (5 bases). V gave up 2 bases and J gave up 4 bases, with 17 bases separating them. Germline CDR1 MDHEN, CDR2 SYDVKM. The CDR3 has 16 amino acids. The CDR3 protein is CASSLRGPPGTYGYTF. The DNA for the CDR3 is TGTGCCAGCAGTTTAAGGGGCCCGCCCGGTACCTATGGCTACACCTTC.

V and J are TRBV29-1 and TRBJ1-2; TRBD1 matches 9 bases. The V gene's germline CDR1 is SQVTM and CDR2 ANQGSEA. The CDR3 extends over 17 amino acids. The V segment lost 7 bases and the J segment 7 bases; nucleotides outside the gene matches: 22. The CDR3 coding sequence is TGCAGCGGAGGACCGAGCCCAAAAGGGGGACAGGGCCTTGGCTACACCTTC. Residues: CSGGPSPKGGQGLGYTF.

The V gene is TRBV19, the J gene TRBJ1-2; TRBD1 matches 9 bases. From germline, CDR1 is LNHDA and CDR2 SQIVND (reference sequence). Losses at the gene ends were 6 bases for V and 4 bases for J; bases not matched to a gene: 12. The CDR3 spans 16 residues. Here the CDR3 reads CASSSSGTGKIYGYTF. The DNA for the CDR3 is TGTGCCAGTAGCTCATCCGGGACAGGGAAGATCTATGGCTACACCTTC.

The rearrangement links TRBV11-3 to TRBJ2-3; 7 nucleotides align to TRBD1. Losses at the gene ends were 4 bases for V and 4 bases for J; bases not matched to a gene: 5. This CDR3 has 14 residues. Germline assignment: CDR1 SGHNT and CDR2 YENEEA. In nucleotides, the CDR3 is TGTGCCAGCAGCTCAGGGACAGATTCAGATACGCAGTATTTT. Translated: CASSSGTDSDTQYF.

This clone was seen only a few times. CDR3 loop: CASSTGTGAGQPQHF. CDR3 sequence (DNA): TGTGCCAGCAGCACTGGGACAGGGGCTGGTCAGCCCCAGCATTTT. The rearrangement uses TRBV11-2 and TRBJ1-5; 10 nucleotides agree with TRBD1. The CDR3 totals 15 residues. Looked up from germline, CDR1 is SGHAT and CDR2 is FQNNGV. J gave up 6 bases and V 5 bases, and 7 bases lay outside the gene matches.

V gene TRBV19 combines with J gene TRBJ2-1; the match to TRBD1 covers 7 bases. CDR1 is LNHDA, CDR2 SQIVND, per germline (reference sequence). V shed 3 bases, J shed 2 bases, and the junction held 7 bases outside the gene matches. The CDR3 covers 16 residues. The CDR3 nucleotides are TGTGCCAGTAGTATTTACAGGACAGGAGCCTACAATGAGCAGTTCTTC. Encoded protein: CASSIYRTGAYNEQFF.